This TCR beta chain was sequenced in a study of shared clonotypes between healthy human individuals. Template for every sorted-subset replicate PCR totaled about 200 ng DNA, roughly 30,000 T cell genomes. This table comes from immunoSEQ multiplex PCR, and its TCRdb copy is limited to in-frame clones, with some not included. The repertoire holds fewer than 100,000 clones, with about 68% as singletons. Study results and limitations: Sharing across four donors was highest in naive CD4 (roughly 5%) and lowest in memory CD8 (0.4%).

With regard to this clone: Antigen unknown.

This sequence was found in a man younger than 45 in good health. Sequencing input: memory CD8+ T cells sorted from blood. The subset here: CD45RO+ cells pooled with CCR7-negative TemRA cells.

CDR3 DNA sequence: TGTGCCAGCAGCTTAATCCCCACTACTCTTCGGGGTGAGCAGTTCTTC. Translation: CASSLIPTTLRGEQFF. This chain links TRBV7-2 with TRBJ2-1; D might be TRBD2 (5 bases). Deletions cut 2 bases from V and 9 bases from J, with 20 bases between. The CDR3 has 16 amino acids. CDR1 SGHTA and CDR2 FQGNSA come from the germline V gene.